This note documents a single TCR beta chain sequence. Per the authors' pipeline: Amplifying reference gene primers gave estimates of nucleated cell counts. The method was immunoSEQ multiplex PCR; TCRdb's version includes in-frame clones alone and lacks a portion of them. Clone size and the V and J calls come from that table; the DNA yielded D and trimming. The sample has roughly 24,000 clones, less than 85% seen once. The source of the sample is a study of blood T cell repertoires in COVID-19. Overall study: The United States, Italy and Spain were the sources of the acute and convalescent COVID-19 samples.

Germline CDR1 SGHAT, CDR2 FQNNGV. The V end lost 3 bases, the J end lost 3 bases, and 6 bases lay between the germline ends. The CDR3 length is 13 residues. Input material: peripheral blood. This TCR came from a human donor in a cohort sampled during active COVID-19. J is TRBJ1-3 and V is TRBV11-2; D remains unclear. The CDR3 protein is CASSFPGGNTIYF. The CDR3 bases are TGTGCCAGCAGCTTCCCCGGTGGAAACACCATATATTTT.